This TCR beta chain was identified in a study of T cell changes during pregnancy in multiple sclerosis (dated 2019 in TCRdb). A note on the overall study: The study examined how the T cell repertoire changed over the course of pregnancy in women with multiple sclerosis.

Taken from the germline V gene, the CDR1 and CDR2 loops are LGHNA and YNFKEQ. The CDR3 starts with the cysteine, ends with the phenylalanine, and has 15 residues. The DNA shown is the 45-base CDR3, in frame from base 1. V was cut back by 0 bases and J by 3 bases, leaving a gap of 9 bases between them. This clone occurred once. Its antigen is not yet known. No much larger clone exists at a distance of one base, and base qualities are not known. Libraries were prepared through the immunoSEQ multiplex PCR assay. TCRdb carries this immuneACCESS record with in-frame sequences only. Its versions omit some clonotypes, under half of them owing to an unresolved V gene in the studies checked, with the rest unexplained. The sample includes tens of thousands of clones, with around 85% observed a single time. Approximately 15% of the sample comes from the top ten.

The sequence links TRBV4-2 to TRBJ1-5, with the D gene uncertain. The clonotype was recovered from a female donor in good health, enrolled as a control in a pregnancy study. This specimen was CD8+ T cells from peripheral blood mononuclear cells, taken in the first trimester of pregnancy. The CDR3 loop reads CASSQEAGINQPQHF. The sequence in DNA is TGTGCCAGCAGCCAAGAAGCGGGAATCAATCAGCCCCAGCATTTT.